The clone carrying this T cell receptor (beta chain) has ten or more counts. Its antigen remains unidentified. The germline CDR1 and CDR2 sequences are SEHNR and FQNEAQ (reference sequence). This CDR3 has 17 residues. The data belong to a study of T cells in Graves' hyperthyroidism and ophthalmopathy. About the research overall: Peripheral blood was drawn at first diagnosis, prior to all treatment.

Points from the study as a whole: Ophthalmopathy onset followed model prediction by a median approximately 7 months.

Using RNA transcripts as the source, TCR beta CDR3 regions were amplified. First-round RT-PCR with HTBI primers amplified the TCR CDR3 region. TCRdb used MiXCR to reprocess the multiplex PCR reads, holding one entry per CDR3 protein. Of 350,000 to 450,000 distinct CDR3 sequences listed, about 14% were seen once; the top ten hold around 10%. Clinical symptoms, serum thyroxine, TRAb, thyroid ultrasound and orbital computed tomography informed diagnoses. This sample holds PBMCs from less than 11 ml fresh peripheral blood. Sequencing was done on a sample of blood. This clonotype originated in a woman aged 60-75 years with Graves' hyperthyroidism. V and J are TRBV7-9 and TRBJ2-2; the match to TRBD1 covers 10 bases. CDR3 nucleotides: TGTGCTAACTCAGGAGGGACAGGGGTCCCGAACACCGGGGAGCTGTTTTTT. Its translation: CANSGGTGVPNTGELFF.